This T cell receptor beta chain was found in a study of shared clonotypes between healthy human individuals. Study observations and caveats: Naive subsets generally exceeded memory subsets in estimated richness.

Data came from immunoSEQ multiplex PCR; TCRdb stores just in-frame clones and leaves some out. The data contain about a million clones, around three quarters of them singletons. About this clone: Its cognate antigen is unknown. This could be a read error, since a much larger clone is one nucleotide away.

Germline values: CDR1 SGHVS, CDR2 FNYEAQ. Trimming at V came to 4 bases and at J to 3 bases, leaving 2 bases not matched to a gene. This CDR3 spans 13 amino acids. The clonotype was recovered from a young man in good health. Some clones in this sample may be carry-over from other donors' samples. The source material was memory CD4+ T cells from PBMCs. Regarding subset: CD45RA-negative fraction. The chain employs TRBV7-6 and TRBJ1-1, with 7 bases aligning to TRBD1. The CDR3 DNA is TGTGCCAGCAGCTCGCAGGGGGACACTGAAGCTTTCTTT. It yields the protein CASSSQGDTEAFF.